Below are 19 T cell receptor beta chains sequenced from a single sample in a study of blood T cell repertoires in COVID-19. Using immunoSEQ multiplex PCR, the repertoire was profiled, and TCRdb retains in-frame clones only, with some absent. The sample lists 110,000 to 150,000 clones, around 80% occurring once. The sequenced material came from peripheral blood. Receptor source: a man aged 60 to 69 with acute or convalescent COVID-19.

The chain uses TRBV10-3 and TRBJ2-3, with TRBD2 matching over 8 bases. Germline trimming cut 4 bases from V and 3 bases from J; bases unmatched to any gene: 6. The CDR3 covers 15 residues. The germline CDR1 and CDR2 sequences are ENHRY and SYGVKD. CDR3 sequence: CAISGGLALTDTQYF. CDR3 DNA: TGTGCCATCAGTGGAGGACTAGCATTAACAGATACGCAGTATTTT.

The rearrangement uses TRBV6-5 and TRBJ2-5, with 7 positions matching TRBD1. The CDR3 is 16 residues long. J was trimmed by 1 base and V by 2 bases; bases with no gene match: 7. Germline assignment: CDR1 MNHEY and CDR2 SVGAGI. This CDR3 is CASSYQTGPPQETQYF. In DNA, the CDR3 is TGTGCCAGCAGTTACCAGACAGGGCCGCCCCAAGAGACCCAGTACTTC.

This rearrangement joins TRBV6-6 to TRBJ1-4; TRBD1 agrees at 7 bases. The junction had 11 bases not matched to a gene; V was cut back by 6 bases and J by 4 bases. In germline, CDR1 is MNHNY, CDR2 SVGAGI (reference sequence). The CDR3 is 16 residues long. Here the CDR3 reads CASRASVGQDNEKLFF. The CDR3 DNA follows: TGTGCCAGCAGAGCATCCGTAGGACAGGATAATGAAAAACTGTTTTTT.

The chain recombines TRBV28 with TRBJ2-7; TRBD1 matches 10 bases. Germline loops: CDR1 MDHEN, CDR2 SYDVKM. This CDR3 is 15 amino acids long. Losses at the gene ends were 5 bases for V and 6 bases for J; bases not matched to a gene: 10. CDR3 DNA: TGTGCCAGCAGTAGTCCGACAGGGGGCGCGGGCGAGCAGTACTTC. It is translated as CASSSPTGGAGEQYF.

The DNA for the CDR3 is TGTGCCAGCAGCCAGGAAGGGGTCCCCTACGAGCAGTACTTC. Translating gives CASSQEGVPYEQYF. The chain is built from TRBV6-5 and TRBJ2-7, with TRBD1 as a possible D gene (5 bases). CDR1 is MNHEY and CDR2 is SVGAGI in the germline V gene. The ends were cut back, 6 bases at V and 2 bases at J, with 14 bases in the middle. CDR3 size: 14 residues.

The gene calls are TRBV2 and TRBJ2-7, with a tentative D call TRBD1 (6 bases). The germline gives CDR1 SNHLY, CDR2 FYNNEI. Trimming shortened V by 6 bases and J by 6 bases, and 15 bases separated the two germline ends. The CDR3 spans 13 residues. The CDR3 region is CASRGTTHGEQYF. The CDR3 DNA sequence: TGTGCCAGCAGAGGGACAACCCATGGCGAGCAGTACTTC.

This clone was seen a few times. In DNA form, the CDR3 reads TGTGCCAGCAGTGAACGACAGGGGGGGAACACTGAAGCTTTCTTT. Translated, it gives CASSERQGGNTEAFF. The chain combines TRBV25-1 with TRBJ1-1; 9 bases line up with TRBD1. CDR3 length: 15 amino acids. V shed 2 bases and J 1 base; nucleotides not matched to a gene: 2. Germline CDR1 is MGHDK and CDR2 is SYGVNS.

This clone was seen more than once but under ten times. The rearrangement links TRBV3-1 (or the pseudogene TRBV3-2) to TRBJ1-6; the match to TRBD1 covers 8 bases. Losses at the gene ends were 1 base for V and 6 bases for J; bases not matched to a gene: 2. Germline V gene lookup returns CDR1 LGHDT and CDR2 YNNKEL (reference sequence). The CDR3 has 15 residues. CDR3 coding DNA: TGTGCCAGCAGCCAAGGGGGGACAGGTAATTCACCCCTCCACTTT. Translating it yields CASSQGGTGNSPLHF.

The sample holds one count of this clone. V gene TRBV21-1 combines with J gene TRBJ1-4. TRBV21-1 is recorded as a pseudogene. The CDR3 extends over 15 amino acids. The CDR3: CASSRYREGNEKLFF. DNA of the CDR3: TGTGCCAGCAGCAGATACAGGGAGGGTAATGAAAAACTGTTTTTT.

This clone was counted once. The J gene is TRBJ2-7, the V gene TRBV6-5, with TRBD1 matching over 8 bases. The CDR3 consists of 15 residues. Germline V gene data show CDR1 as MNHEY and CDR2 as SVGAGI. V was pared by 6 bases and J by 2 bases, with 9 bases of the junction left unmatched. As DNA, the CDR3 is TGTGCCAGCAGCAGGGCTGGACAGGGAGCCTACGAGCAGTACTTC. Amino acids: CASSRAGQGAYEQYF.

This clone was detected many times. This chain joins TRBV21-1 and TRBJ2-1; the table assigns TRBD1, which was not confirmed against the DNA. TRBV21-1 is a recognized pseudogene. This CDR3 region has 11 residues. The CDR3 sequence is CASRQGREQFF. In DNA form, the CDR3 reads TGTGCCAGCAGACAGGGTAGGGAACAGTTCTTC.

V is TRBV2 and J is TRBJ2-5, with D maybe TRBD1 (8 bases). Trimming took 3 bases from V and 1 from J, leaving 18 bases between them. CDR1 is SNHLY and CDR2 is FYNNEI in the germline V gene. The CDR3 spans 17 residues. The CDR3 nucleotides read TGTGCCAGCAGTGAGCGTGGACAGGGAGGGTTCCAAGAGACCCAGTACTTC. It yields the protein CASSERGQGGFQETQYF.

This rearrangement joins TRBV14 to TRBJ2-3; perhaps TRBD2 as D (5 bases). The CDR3 length is 14 residues. V was trimmed by 4 bases and J by 4 bases, leaving 12 bases between them. Germline V gene data show CDR1 as SGHDN and CDR2 as FVKESK. CDR3 coding DNA: TGTGCCAGCAGCCTCGGAGGTCCCTCAGATACGCAGTATTTT. Protein product: CASSLGGPSDTQYF. Together with reference TRBV14 and TRBJ2-3, the CDR3 gives the full variable domain: EAGVTQFPSHSVIEKGQTVTLRCDPISGHDNLYWYRRVMGKEIKFLLHFVKESKQDESGMPNNRFLAERTGGTYSTLKVQPAELEDSGVYFCASSLGGPSDTQYFGPGTRLTVL.

This clone turned up a few times. The rearrangement links TRBV6-5 to TRBJ2-7; 9 nucleotides line up with TRBD1. The V segment lost 6 bases and the J segment 2 bases; nucleotides outside the gene matches: 5. Looked up from germline, CDR1 is MNHEY and CDR2 is SVGAGI. This CDR3 spans 14 amino acids. CDR3: CASSPDRGTYEQYF. CDR3 DNA: TGTGCCAGCAGCCCGGACAGGGGAACCTACGAGCAGTACTTC.

In this sample, this clone turned up a few times. The chain has TRBV9 and TRBJ1-2; possibly TRBD1 for D (5 bases). With 4 bases removed from V and 7 bases from J, the gap between germline ends came to 23 bases. This CDR3 region has 16 residues. The germline CDR1 and CDR2 sequences are SGDLS and YYNGEE. CDR3 region: CASSFAGTGDVGGYTF. For the CDR3, the DNA is TGTGCCAGCAGCTTCGCCGGGACGGGAGATGTAGGTGGCTACACCTTC.

The chain joins TRBV19 to TRBJ2-3, with D uncertain. CDR3 length equals 15 residues. V was pared by 1 base and J by 2 bases, with 10 bases between. Germline V lookup: CDR1 LNHDA, CDR2 SQIVND (reference sequence). The CDR3 sequence is CASSIGNSHTDTQYF. The CDR3 DNA follows: TGTGCCAGTAGTATAGGGAACAGCCACACAGATACGCAGTATTTT.

The chain joins TRBV3-1 (or the pseudogene TRBV3-2) to TRBJ2-5; D possibly corresponds to TRBD2 (5 bases). CDR3 length equals 11 residues. The V gene lost 6 bases and the J gene lost 8 bases, with 10 bases spanning the gap. Germline CDR1 reads LGHDT; CDR2 reads YNNKEL (reference sequence). The CDR3 nucleotides read TGTGCCAGCAGAGTAGGGAGTACCCAGTACTTC. It yields the protein CASRVGSTQYF.

The genes are TRBV9 and TRBJ2-3; 11 bases match TRBD2. The V and J ends lost 3 bases and 0 bases, in that order; junction bases with no gene match: 3. Germline V gives CDR1 SGDLS, CDR2 YYNGEE. The CDR3 is 16 amino acids. The CDR3 protein is CASSGTSGSSTDTQYF. The CDR3 nucleotides are TGTGCCAGCAGCGGGACTAGCGGGTCCAGCACAGATACGCAGTATTTT.

CDR3 DNA: TGTGCCAGCAGCTCCTTAGGGGCGGGAGGAGCAGATACGCAGTATTTT. As protein: CASSSLGAGGADTQYF. This chain links TRBV7-2 with TRBJ2-3, with 8 bases fitting TRBD2. The CDR3 has 16 residues. Germline assignment: CDR1 SGHTA and CDR2 FQGNSA. V gave up 4 bases and J gave up 4 bases; unmatched junction bases: 10.